The source of this TCR beta chain is a study of blood T cell repertoires in COVID-19. Only in-frame clones appear in the TCRdb table, and some are missing; sequencing was by immunoSEQ multiplex PCR. The sample records roughly 250,000 clones, under 90% being singletons. Sequenced input: peripheral blood. This clonotype was obtained from a woman between 55 and 75 years old with active or convalescent COVID-19.

The CDR3 DNA reads TGTGCCAGCAGCTCAAAACCTAGGGGGGGGGACTATAGACGCACAGATACGCAGTATTTT. Residues: CASSSKPRGGDYRRTDTQYF. The chain has TRBV28 and TRBJ2-3; a weak D match, TRBD2 (7 bases). V shed 6 bases and J shed 1 base, with 29 bases lying between them. Per germline, CDR1 MDHEN and CDR2 SYDVKM. The CDR3 is 20 amino acids.